Listed here is a single T cell receptor (beta chain). What antigen it recognizes has not been identified. No base-level quality is on record; no much larger clone is a single base apart. Participants in the prospective study were enrolled through a virtual design, were aged about 18 to 90 years, and lived in approximately 25 United States geographic areas. In the prospective study, cohorts were assigned on the basis of participant-reported clinical history obtained from a screening survey and a study questionnaire. Recovered participants in ImmuneRACE Cohort 3 were defined as having two consecutive negative NP/OP PCR tests, clearance from a healthcare professional, or resolution of symptoms. In the prospective study, whole blood, serum and a nasopharyngeal or oropharyngeal swab were collected from each participant by mobile phlebotomists. Over a roughly 2-month period, participants in the prospective study had the option of providing additional blood draws and questionnaires. Before DNA extraction, blood samples from the prospective study were shipped at room temperature or frozen.

This specimen belongs to a study of blood T cell repertoires in COVID-19 (dated by TCRdb to 2018 to 2021). Study-level background: Samples covering the acute and convalescent phases of COVID-19 were provided by collaborators in the United States, Italy and Spain. The material from the prospective study consisted of cDNA or gDNA derived from T cells, B-cell-depleted T cells, or PBMCs. Subjects who had been exposed to COVID-19, were actively infected with it, or had recovered from it provided the deeply sampled blood TCRbeta repertoires that made up the dataset. The repertoires were made available in a free public database intended to serve as a resource for research on the immune response to SARS-CoV-2. The samples were drawn from two sources: the first 160 participants of the ongoing ImmuneRACE study, and 1,000 to 1,500 subjects contributed by 6 global collaborators. Sample metadata almost always included a de-identified subject ID, COVID-19 status, age in years and sex. Where available, HLA class I and class II types were taken from metadata supplied by the sample provider and were not determined by assay-based typing.

The paper's findings and limits, for the study overall: The amount of clinical and demographic metadata varied by source and participant and was provided uncurated.

The immunoSEQ Assay, a bias-controlled multiplex PCR, was used to amplify TCRbeta CDR3 regions from genomic DNA. In the original analysis: The number of nucleated cells in each sample was estimated by amplification of reference gene primers within the assay. To quantify the absolute abundance of each unique TCRbeta CDR3 rearrangement, sequence reads were collapsed and filtered. For each sample, productive Simpson clonality was calculated by taking the square root of Simpson's diversity index across productive rearrangements. In its TCRdb copy, this immuneACCESS table keeps in-frame sequences only and misses some clones. Where compared with another copy, unresolved V genes explain less than half of these, and the others have no known cause. The V and J calls and clone size come from that table; D and trimming were worked out from the DNA. Across this sample there are a few hundred thousand clones, with 80% to 90% seen only once. The ten most abundant clones make up around 2% of the sample.

The sample comprised PBMCs or T cells enriched from blood (not recorded which). The TCR sequence derives from a woman under 30 who had recovered from COVID-19.

The sequence in DNA is TGTGCCAGCAGAAACGCAGGGTATTCGATCGATACGCAGTATTTT. It translates to CASRNAGYSIDTQYF. The chain employs TRBV7-9 and TRBJ2-3, and possibly TRBD1, on 5 matching bases. Cut back by 6 bases and 6 bases, the V and J ends lie 19 bases apart. From the cysteine up to the phenylalanine, the CDR3 has a length of 15 residues. Solely the CDR3 DNA is kept, with 45 bases framed from the first base. CDR1 and CDR2 are read off the germline V gene (reference sequence) as SEHNR and FQNEAQ.